The clone carrying this T cell receptor beta chain was seen just once. The antigen remains undetermined. Indicated treatment: oral pan-JAK inhibitor, 5-10 mg twice daily. The data were obtained in a study of CD8+ T cells in alopecia areata. Overall study results and limits: Compared with normal scalp, lesional scalp had higher clonality and more expanded CD8+ clones.

In each case, RNA was isolated and then reverse transcribed into cDNA as the sequencing template. Only in-frame clones appear in the TCRdb table, and some are missing; sequencing was by immunoSEQ multiplex PCR. Of approximately 280,000 clones in the sample, about three fifths are singletons; the top ten hold 1.8%. CDR3 size: 11 residues. Trimming took 5 bases from V and 4 from J; bases not matched to a gene: 0. Germline lookup yields CDR1 GTSNPN and CDR2 SVGIG (reference sequence). The source was CD4+ T cells sorted from blood, collected at week 24, from a patient treated with tofacitinib. The clonotype comes from a human donor with alopecia areata. This rearrangement joins TRBV30 to TRBJ1-2, with 8 bases fitting TRBD1. The CDR3 loop is CAWGQGYGYTF. The CDR3, as DNA: TGTGCCTGGGGACAGGGCTATGGCTACACCTTC.